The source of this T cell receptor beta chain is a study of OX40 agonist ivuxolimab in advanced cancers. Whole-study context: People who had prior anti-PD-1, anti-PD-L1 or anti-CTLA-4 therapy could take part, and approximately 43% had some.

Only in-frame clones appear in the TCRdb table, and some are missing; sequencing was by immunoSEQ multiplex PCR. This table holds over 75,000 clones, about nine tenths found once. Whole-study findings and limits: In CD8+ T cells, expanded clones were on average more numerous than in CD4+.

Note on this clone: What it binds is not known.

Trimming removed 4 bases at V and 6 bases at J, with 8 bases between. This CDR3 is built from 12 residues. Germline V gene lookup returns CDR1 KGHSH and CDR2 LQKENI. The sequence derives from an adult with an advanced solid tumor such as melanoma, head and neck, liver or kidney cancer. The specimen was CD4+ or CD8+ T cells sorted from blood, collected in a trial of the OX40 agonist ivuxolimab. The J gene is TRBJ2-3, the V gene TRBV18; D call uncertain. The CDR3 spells CASSQGLDTQYF. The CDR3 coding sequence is TGTGCCAGCTCACAAGGGTTGGATACGCAGTATTTT. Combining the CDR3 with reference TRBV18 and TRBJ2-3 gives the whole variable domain NAGVMQNPRHLVRRRGQEARLRCSPMKGHSHVYWYRQLPEEGLKFMVYLQKENIIDESGMPKERFSAEFPKEGPSILRIQQVVRGDSAAYFCASSQGLDTQYFGPGTRLTVL.